A selection of T cell receptor beta chains follows, all from one sample in a study of T cell responses to AZD1222 COVID-19 vaccine. The data were produced by immunoSEQ multiplex PCR, yet TCRdb's version contains in-frame clones alone and is incomplete. The repertoire has more than 110,000 clones, 80% to 95% of them found once; the top ten carry 3% to 4.5%. Here the sequenced sample was peripheral blood, taken 28 days after the second AZD1222 dose. Every receptor here comes from an adult who received the AZD1222 COVID-19 vaccine. CDR3s include the opening cysteine and the closing phenylalanine or tryptophan. Each record gives: CDR3 DNA, CDR3 protein, V gene, J gene, D gene, clone size. D genes are given only for firm matches. The size entry is marked missing in some rows and otherwise reads once, few, many or a size class.

cdr3_nt: TGTGCCAGCAGCTTCATCAAGAGATCAACTAATGAAAAACTGTTTTTT; cdr3_aa: CASSFIKRSTNEKLFF; v_call: TRBV5-8; j_call: TRBJ1-4; d_call: .; clone_size: .
cdr3_nt: TGTGCCAGCAGTGAAGCGACAGGGAGGGCCGAAAAACTGTTTTTT; cdr3_aa: CASSEATGRAEKLFF; v_call: TRBV6-1; j_call: TRBJ1-4; d_call: TRBD1; clone_size: .
cdr3_nt: TGTGCCAGCAGTTACCACCTCACTAGCGGGAGGAAGACCCAGTACTTC; cdr3_aa: CASSYHLTSGRKTQYF; v_call: TRBV6-5; j_call: TRBJ2-5; d_call: TRBD2; clone_size: .
cdr3_nt: TGTGCCAGCCTCCTAGTCGGGGGTCCTGGAAACACCATATATTTT; cdr3_aa: CASLLVGGPGNTIYF; v_call: TRBV2; j_call: TRBJ1-3; d_call: .; clone_size: .
cdr3_nt: TGTGCCAGCAGTACCGGTCAGGGGGAGGAAAAACTGTTTTTT; cdr3_aa: CASSTGQGEEKLFF; v_call: TRBV28; j_call: TRBJ1-4; d_call: TRBD1; clone_size: .
cdr3_nt: TGTGCCACCAGCAGAGCCGCGGGATGGGACTATGGCTACACCTTC; cdr3_aa: CATSRAAGWDYGYTF; v_call: TRBV15; j_call: TRBJ1-2; d_call: .; clone_size: once
cdr3_nt: TGTGCCAGCAGCCCAGGGCAGAACACTGAAGCTTTCTTT; cdr3_aa: CASSPGQNTEAFF; v_call: TRBV7-3; j_call: TRBJ1-1; d_call: .; clone_size: .
cdr3_nt: TGTGCCAGCAGTTACTCCCACGAGCAGTACTTC; cdr3_aa: CASSYSHEQYF; v_call: TRBV6-5; j_call: TRBJ2-7; d_call: .; clone_size: .
cdr3_nt: TGTGCCAGTAGTAGAAACTATGGCTACACCTTC; cdr3_aa: CASSRNYGYTF; v_call: TRBV19; j_call: TRBJ1-2; d_call: .; clone_size: .
cdr3_nt: TGTGCCAGCAGGACCTCGGGGGGGGGCACTAACACTGAAGCTTTCTTT; cdr3_aa: CASRTSGGGTNTEAFF; v_call: TRBV6-4; j_call: TRBJ1-1; d_call: .; clone_size: .
cdr3_nt: TGTGCCACCACTGGTCGGGACAGGGGTACGGATACGCAGTATTTT; cdr3_aa: CATTGRDRGTDTQYF; v_call: TRBV24-1; j_call: TRBJ2-3; d_call: TRBD1; clone_size: .
cdr3_nt: TGTGCCAGCAGTTACAAGGCCCAGGGGGATCAGCCCCAGCATTTT; cdr3_aa: CASSYKAQGDQPQHF; v_call: TRBV6-5; j_call: TRBJ1-5; d_call: TRBD1; clone_size: .
cdr3_nt: TGTGCCAGCAGTTCCCAACGACAGGGCTACCAAGAGACCCAGTACTTC; cdr3_aa: CASSSQRQGYQETQYF; v_call: TRBV6-2/TRBV6-3; j_call: TRBJ2-5; d_call: TRBD1; clone_size: .
cdr3_nt: TGTGCCAGTAGTAACCGGGACAGGGGAACAGATACGCAGTATTTT; cdr3_aa: CASSNRDRGTDTQYF; v_call: TRBV19; j_call: TRBJ2-3; d_call: TRBD1; clone_size: .
cdr3_nt: TGTGCCAGCAGTTTAATTGCCGGGACTCGCCAGCCCCAGCATTTT; cdr3_aa: CASSLIAGTRQPQHF; v_call: TRBV28; j_call: TRBJ1-5; d_call: .; clone_size: .
cdr3_nt: TGTGCCAGCAGGCTTCATTCCGACAGCTATGGCTACACCTTC; cdr3_aa: CASRLHSDSYGYTF; v_call: TRBV3-1/TRBV3-2; j_call: TRBJ1-2; d_call: .; clone_size: .
cdr3_nt: TGTGCCAGCCTAACCACAGGGAACTATGGCTACACCTTC; cdr3_aa: CASLTTGNYGYTF; v_call: TRBV28; j_call: TRBJ1-2; d_call: .; clone_size: .
cdr3_nt: TGTGCCAGCAGTTCGACTGGACCTGGGGCCAACGTCCTGACTTTC; cdr3_aa: CASSSTGPGANVLTF; v_call: TRBV27; j_call: TRBJ2-6; d_call: .; clone_size: .
cdr3_nt: TGCAGCGTTGCGGAAATGAACACTGAAGCTTTCTTT; cdr3_aa: CSVAEMNTEAFF; v_call: TRBV29-1; j_call: TRBJ1-1; d_call: .; clone_size: .
cdr3_nt: TGTGCCAGCAGTTACACAGACACCGGGGAGCTGTTTTTT; cdr3_aa: CASSYTDTGELFF; v_call: TRBV6-5; j_call: TRBJ2-2; d_call: .; clone_size: .
cdr3_nt: TGTGCCAGCAGCTCAGAGAACCAAGAGACCCAGTACTTC; cdr3_aa: CASSSENQETQYF; v_call: TRBV9; j_call: TRBJ2-5; d_call: .; clone_size: .
cdr3_nt: TGCGCCAGCAGGGGCGGGGTGGCAGGGTTCGTAACTAATGAAAAACTGTTTTTT; cdr3_aa: CASRGGVAGFVTNEKLFF; v_call: TRBV10-1; j_call: TRBJ1-4; d_call: .; clone_size: .
cdr3_nt: TGTGCCAGTAGTATAGATCACGGGGATAATCAGCCCCAGCATTTT; cdr3_aa: CASSIDHGDNQPQHF; v_call: TRBV19; j_call: TRBJ1-5; d_call: .; clone_size: .
cdr3_nt: TGTGCCACCGGGTATGAGGGCGAGCAGTACTTC; cdr3_aa: CATGYEGEQYF; v_call: TRBV15; j_call: TRBJ2-7; d_call: .; clone_size: .
cdr3_nt: TGTGCCAGTAGTCGTGGGAGCCGTCCCGAGACCCAGTACTTC; cdr3_aa: CASSRGSRPETQYF; v_call: TRBV19; j_call: TRBJ2-5; d_call: .; clone_size: .
cdr3_nt: TGTGCCAGCAGCTTGTGGACGGACTTATATGGCTACACCTTC; cdr3_aa: CASSLWTDLYGYTF; v_call: TRBV7-9; j_call: TRBJ1-2; d_call: .; clone_size: .
cdr3_nt: TGTGCCAGCAGCTTAAGCGAGGGCTATGGCTACACCTTC; cdr3_aa: CASSLSEGYGYTF; v_call: TRBV7-8; j_call: TRBJ1-2; d_call: .; clone_size: .
cdr3_nt: TGTGCCAGCAGTGTGACAGGCCCGGGTAATCTAAACTATGGCTACACCTTC; cdr3_aa: CASSVTGPGNLNYGYTF; v_call: TRBV25-1; j_call: TRBJ1-2; d_call: .; clone_size: .
cdr3_nt: TGTGCCAGCAGCGCGGGAGACACCATATATTTT; cdr3_aa: CASSAGDTIYF; v_call: TRBV7-9; j_call: TRBJ1-3; d_call: .; clone_size: .
cdr3_nt: TGTGCCAGCAGCCGGGGACAGGGCGGGAGAGAAAAACTGTTTTTT; cdr3_aa: CASSRGQGGREKLFF; v_call: TRBV5-8; j_call: TRBJ1-4; d_call: TRBD1; clone_size: .
cdr3_nt: TGTGCCAGCAGCTTGGGCGACAGTTTGTTCAATCAGCCCCAGCATTTT; cdr3_aa: CASSLGDSLFNQPQHF; v_call: TRBV5-5; j_call: TRBJ1-5; d_call: .; clone_size: .
cdr3_nt: TGTGCCAGCAGAACGGGTGTGGAGCTGTTTTTT; cdr3_aa: CASRTGVELFF; v_call: TRBV2; j_call: TRBJ2-2; d_call: .; clone_size: .
cdr3_nt: TGCGCCAGCAGTGAATCCACCTACCCTCCGCGAGAGCAGTTCTTC; cdr3_aa: CASSESTYPPREQFF; v_call: TRBV10-1; j_call: TRBJ2-1; d_call: .; clone_size: .